This is a list of T cell receptor beta chains from one sample in a study of beta chain features in type 1 diabetes. The method was immunoSEQ multiplex PCR; TCRdb's version includes in-frame clones alone and lacks a portion of them. In the table there are about 28,000 clones, 56% of which are singletons. Input material: Tregs from blood. The receptors originated from a woman in her late teens or twenties with type 1 diabetes. Both conserved end residues are trimmed from each CDR3.

CDR3aa: ASGSALTSGGSKGNEQF
v_gene: TRBV12-5
j_gene: TRBJ2-1

CDR3aa: ASSYLGQGGEQY
v_gene: TRBV7-3
j_gene: -

CDR3aa: ASSETPSGSWADTQY
v_gene: TRBV7-2
j_gene: TRBJ2-3

CDR3aa: ASSLGLAGGREQF
v_gene: TRBV5-4
j_gene: TRBJ2-1

CDR3aa: ASSSGTGGSLAKNIQY
v_gene: TRBV5-4
j_gene: TRBJ2-4

CDR3aa: ASGVWCAGGPDTDTQY
v_gene: TRBV6-4
j_gene: TRBJ2-3

CDR3aa: ASSSVPGGEQF
v_gene: TRBV7-3
j_gene: TRBJ2-1

CDR3aa: ASSQGAGGADTQY
v_gene: TRBV4-2
j_gene: TRBJ2-3

CDR3aa: ASSLGAGYGNQPQH
v_gene: TRBV28
j_gene: TRBJ1-5

CDR3aa: ASSLRMGGAVQF
v_gene: TRBV11-1
j_gene: TRBJ2-1

CDR3aa: ASSRRAGGEETQY
v_gene: TRBV18
j_gene: TRBJ2-5

CDR3aa: ASSVGQGSNEQF
v_gene: TRBV7-3
j_gene: TRBJ2-1

CDR3aa: SSQGGRELFQAYNEQF
v_gene: TRBV29-1
j_gene: TRBJ2-1

CDR3aa: ASSSVLASGANVLT
v_gene: TRBV28
j_gene: TRBJ2-6

CDR3aa: ASSGGLAYGYT
v_gene: TRBV6-5
j_gene: TRBJ1-2

CDR3aa: ASSMTSGYEQY
v_gene: TRBV28
j_gene: -

CDR3aa: ASSPGTGPQYEQY
v_gene: TRBV7-3
j_gene: TRBJ2-7

CDR3aa: ASSTPTTGAYNEQF
v_gene: TRBV19
j_gene: TRBJ2-1

CDR3aa: ASSPGNTGELSDTQY
v_gene: TRBV4-3
j_gene: TRBJ2-3

CDR3aa: ASSKTGQPQH
v_gene: TRBV7-9
j_gene: TRBJ1-5

CDR3aa: ASSKQGARNQPQH
v_gene: TRBV21-1
j_gene: TRBJ1-5

CDR3aa: ASSESPGTYYEQY
v_gene: TRBV2
j_gene: TRBJ2-7

CDR3aa: ASSLRGLGGEQF
v_gene: TRBV5-1
j_gene: TRBJ2-1

CDR3aa: ASSPRTSGTYNEQF
v_gene: TRBV18
j_gene: TRBJ2-1

CDR3aa: ASSTGLSTDTQY
v_gene: TRBV27
j_gene: TRBJ2-3

CDR3aa: ASSGSSGYSTDTQY
v_gene: TRBV5-1
j_gene: TRBJ2-3

CDR3aa: AWNTGTGGGGRQPQH
v_gene: TRBV30
j_gene: TRBJ1-5

CDR3aa: ASGTGFFVQY
v_gene: TRBV2
j_gene: TRBJ2-7

CDR3aa: ASGSLYNEQF
v_gene: TRBV25-1
j_gene: TRBJ2-1

CDR3aa: ASSRPGRGKNIQY
v_gene: TRBV10-2
j_gene: TRBJ2-4

CDR3aa: ASSVTGEAF
v_gene: TRBV18
j_gene: TRBJ1-1

CDR3aa: ASSPLGQSTDTQY
v_gene: TRBV18
j_gene: TRBJ2-3